This TCR beta chain was recorded in a study of technical replicates of blood from a few donors. V was clipped by 3 bases and J by 7 bases; unmatched bases: 20. Germline-derived CDR1 and CDR2 are MGHRA and YSYEKL. CDR3 length: 21 amino acids. Profiled with immunoSEQ multiplex PCR; TCRdb holds only in-frame clones, not every one. The repertoire has about 93,000 clones, about 95% of them found once; the top ten carry 0.2% to 0.3%. The sample comprised T cells isolated from PBMCs. The chain carries TRBV4-1 and TRBJ2-1, with 14 bases matching TRBD2. The source is a human donor in good health. The CDR3 region has the DNA TGCGCCAGCAGCCATCTTATAGGGACTAGCGGGAGTCGGGCTCCTGTTAATGAGCAGTTCTTC. It codes for CASSHLIGTSGSRAPVNEQFF.